A single sample gave rise to the 27 T cell receptor beta chains below, sequenced in a study of T cell responses to AZD1222 COVID-19 vaccine. Generated by immunoSEQ multiplex PCR, the TCRdb table keeps only in-frame clones and is missing some. The sample gives about 140,000 clones, 80% to 95% of which show up once; roughly 3.5% is in the top ten. The input for sequencing was peripheral blood, taken 28 days after the second AZD1222 dose. The receptors originated from an adult who received the AZD1222 COVID-19 vaccine.

This chain joins TRBV27 and TRBJ2-1, with 8 bases that match TRBD1. With V trimmed by 3 bases and J by 9 bases, 4 bases remained unmatched. This CDR3 comprises 13 residues. Germline CDR1 reads MNHEY; CDR2 reads SMNVEV (reference sequence). The CDR3 DNA is TGTGCCAGCAGTTTTTCAGGGGGCCTTGAGCAGTTCTTC. This codes for CASSFSGGLEQFF.

This rearrangement joins TRBV9 to TRBJ1-3; D unclear. With 3 bases removed from V and 0 bases from J, the gap between germline ends came to 7 bases. CDR1 is SGDLS, CDR2 YYNGEE, per germline. This CDR3 region has 14 residues. CDR3 DNA: TGTGCCAGCAGCGCCGACATCTCTGGAAACACCATATATTTT. This gives the protein CASSADISGNTIYF. Filled out from reference TRBV9 and TRBJ1-3, the complete variable domain reads DSGVTQTPKHLITATGQRVTLRCSPRSGDLSVYWYQQSLDQGLQFLIQYYNGEERAKGNILERFSAQQFPDLHSELNLSSLELGDSALYFCASSADISGNTIYFGEGSWLTVV.

J is TRBJ1-5 and V is TRBV6-4; 7 bases fit TRBD1. Trimming removed 4 bases from V and 1 base from J; junction bases left unmatched: 10. The germline CDR1 and CDR2 sequences are MRHNA and SNTAGT. The CDR3 runs 17 residues. The CDR3 DNA reads as TGTGCCAGCAGTGGGGACGGCGGACAGGAGAGCAATCAGCCCCAGCATTTT. It is translated as CASSGDGGQESNQPQHF.

This chain connects TRBV7-2 to TRBJ2-1, with 8 bases fitting TRBD2. The CDR3 contains 15 residues. Trimming took 5 bases from V and 9 from J; bases not matched to a gene: 12. The germline V gene has CDR1 SGHTA and CDR2 FQGNSA. The CDR3 coding sequence is TGTGCCAGCAGCCCCGGGACTAGACTAGTCGGTGAGCAGTTCTTC. Its protein product is CASSPGTRLVGEQFF.

The J gene is TRBJ1-6, the V gene TRBV10-1; no firm D call. The CDR3 is 13 residues long. From germline, CDR1 is WNHNN and CDR2 SYGVQD (reference sequence). Trimming pared 4 bases from V and 6 bases from J, leaving 7 bases between. In nucleotides, the CDR3 is TGCGCCAGCAGTGGGGAGTTTAATTCACCCCTCCACTTT. Amino acids: CASSGEFNSPLHF.

Written as DNA, the CDR3 is TGTGCCAGCTCGCAGGGAACGAACAATGAGCAGTTCTTC. Residues: CASSQGTNNEQFF. The V and J genes are TRBV18 and TRBJ2-1, with TRBD1 as a possible D gene (5 bases). The germline V gene has CDR1 KGHSH and CDR2 LQKENI. This CDR3 has 13 amino acids. Trimming removed 6 bases from V and 5 bases from J, with 11 bases in between.

V is TRBV5-6 and J is TRBJ2-7; 9 bases line up with TRBD2. Trimming at V came to 4 bases and at J to 0 bases, leaving 5 bases not matched to a gene. The CDR3 has 15 amino acids. Per germline, CDR1 SGHDT and CDR2 YYEEEE. In DNA, the CDR3 is TGTGCCAGCAGCCCAAGCGGGAGGACCTCCTACGAGCAGTACTTC. Translated, it gives CASSPSGRTSYEQYF.

The chain links TRBV27 to TRBJ1-5; 11 bases agree with TRBD1. Looked up from germline, CDR1 is MNHEY and CDR2 is SMNVEV (reference sequence). V was pared by 6 bases and J by 0 bases, with 10 bases of the junction left unmatched. The CDR3 has 18 residues. The CDR3 spells CASRPWDRGVGSNQPQHF. The CDR3 DNA is TGTGCCAGCAGGCCTTGGGACAGGGGGGTCGGTAGCAATCAGCCCCAGCATTTT.

V is TRBV19 and J is TRBJ1-3; weak D call: TRBD1 (5 bases). Trimming left V 4 bases short and J 4 bases short, with 23 bases between. Germline-derived CDR1 and CDR2 are LNHDA and SQIVND (reference sequence). The length of the CDR3 is 18 residues. CDR3 amino acids: CASSNSRVGGTVGNTIYF. Here the CDR3 DNA reads TGTGCCAGTAGTAACTCACGTGTAGGAGGGACCGTCGGAAACACCATATATTTT.

The chain joins TRBV6-5 to TRBJ1-6; 8 bases are a match to TRBD1. V lost 5 bases, J lost 7 bases, and 7 bases stayed unmatched. This CDR3 contains 15 residues. Germline-derived CDR1 and CDR2 are MNHEY and SVGAGI. This chain's CDR3 is CASSPPGGSNSPLHF. The CDR3 nucleotides read TGTGCCAGCAGTCCACCAGGGGGCTCGAATTCACCCCTCCACTTT.

The chain joins TRBV19 to TRBJ2-5; 10 bases are shared with TRBD2. The trim removed 5 bases at V and 1 base at J, leaving 4 bases unmatched. This CDR3 is 15 amino acids long. CDR1 LNHDA and CDR2 SQIVND come from the germline V gene (reference sequence). CDR3 coding DNA: TGTGCCAGTAGTCCGGGACTAGCGTTCCAAGAGACCCAGTACTTC. Translated: CASSPGLAFQETQYF.

This clone was picked up one time. A junction boundary mismatches the germline segment, possibly from a read error. The J gene is TRBJ2-5, the V gene TRBV7-2; D might be TRBD1 (7 bases). Germline CDR1 and CDR2: SGHTA and FQGNSA. CDR3 length: 17 residues. CDR3 DNA sequence: TGTGCCAGCAGCTTAGTGGGGACTTCGACAGGGCGAGAGGCCCAGTACTTC. This encodes CASSLVGTSTGREAQYF.

The gene calls are TRBV15 and TRBJ2-7; tentatively, D is TRBD1 (6 bases). The germline gives CDR1 LNHNV, CDR2 YYDKDF (reference sequence). The V and J ends lost 1 base and 7 bases respectively, with 17 bases between them. The CDR3 is made up of 15 amino acids. CDR3 residues: CATSRGRQAFEEQYF. The CDR3, as DNA: TGTGCCACCAGCAGAGGACGACAGGCCTTTGAAGAGCAGTACTTC.

The chain is built from TRBV20-1 and TRBJ1-1, with unresolved D. This CDR3 has 10 amino acids. Trimming stripped 3 bases from V and 7 bases from J, with 6 bases between. The germline V gene encodes CDR1 DFQATT and CDR2 SNEGSKA (reference sequence). CDR3 loop: CSASWNEAFF. The DNA of the CDR3 is TGCAGTGCTAGTTGGAATGAAGCTTTCTTT.

This clone was recorded once. J is TRBJ2-7 and V is TRBV28, with 7 bases identical to TRBD1. This CDR3 has 14 amino acids. Germline trimming cut 5 bases from V and 3 bases from J; bases unmatched to any gene: 7. CDR1 and CDR2 (germline): MDHEN, SYDVKM. Written as DNA, the CDR3 is TGTGCCAGCAGTCACCGGGACAGCCGCTACGAGCAGTACTTC. Protein product: CASSHRDSRYEQYF.

The genes are TRBV6-1 and TRBJ1-2; D unresolved. This CDR3 has 16 amino acids. Germline V lookup: CDR1 MNHNS, CDR2 SASEGT. V was clipped by 5 bases and J by 1 base, with 17 bases between them. The CDR3: CASSKVRTASNYGYTF. DNA of the CDR3: TGTGCCAGCAGTAAAGTTCGAACAGCGAGTAACTATGGCTACACCTTC.

The chain recombines TRBV9 with TRBJ1-1, with a tentative D call TRBD1 (5 bases). Germline CDR1 SGDLS, CDR2 YYNGEE. The CDR3 is 15 amino acids. V dropped 3 bases and J dropped 0 bases, with 12 bases sitting between them. The CDR3 coding sequence is TGTGCCAGCAGCGCCCAGTCAGGGATGAACACTGAAGCTTTCTTT. The encoded protein is CASSAQSGMNTEAFF.

J is TRBJ2-5 and V is TRBV28; maybe TRBD2 (6 bases). The CDR3 runs 14 residues. Per germline, CDR1 MDHEN and CDR2 SYDVKM. The V end was cut by 2 bases, the J end by 4 bases, with 11 bases between. For the CDR3, the DNA is TGTGCCAGCAGTTTAGCGGGAACGGGAGAGACCCAGTACTTC. Protein sequence: CASSLAGTGETQYF.

The chain employs TRBV5-5 and TRBJ2-5; TRBD2 matches 8 bases. The J segment lost 3 bases and the V segment lost 1 base, leaving 2 bases of the junction unmatched. CDR3 length: 14 amino acids. Germline V gives CDR1 SGHKS, CDR2 YYEKEE (reference sequence). The CDR3 region is CASSLSGGKETQYF. The CDR3 DNA is TGTGCCAGCAGCTTGTCGGGGGGGAAAGAGACCCAGTACTTC.

The V gene is TRBV5-5, the J gene TRBJ1-6, with D perhaps matching TRBD1 (6 bases). This CDR3 region has 15 residues. Germline CDR1 SGHKS, CDR2 YYEKEE (reference sequence). V lost 1 base, J lost 10 bases, and 15 bases lay in between. The CDR3 coding sequence is TGTGCCAGCAGCTTGTCTTGGGGGGCGCGCTCACCCCTCCACTTT. This translates into CASSLSWGARSPLHF.

The CDR3 DNA is TGCAGTGCTAGAATAGGTAATGAGCAGTTCTTC. Its translation: CSARIGNEQFF. The V and J genes are TRBV20-1 and TRBJ2-1; no clear D. The CDR3 is made up of 11 amino acids. Looked up from germline, CDR1 is DFQATT and CDR2 is SNEGSKA (reference sequence). The germline V and J ends were trimmed by 2 bases and 7 bases, with 6 bases remaining between them.

The genes are TRBV6-5 and TRBJ1-2; TRBD1 matches 7 bases. Germline CDR1 reads MNHEY; CDR2 reads SVGAGI. The CDR3 sequence is 16 residues long. V was clipped by 0 bases and J by 8 bases; unmatched bases: 12. In DNA form, the CDR3 reads TGTGCCAGCAGTTACTCGCCAGGGGGGACAATAGGCGGCTACACCTTC. It translates to CASSYSPGGTIGGYTF.

J is TRBJ1-1 and V is TRBV24-1; D gene ambiguous. The CDR3 is 13 residues long. V shed 8 bases and J shed 1 base, with 10 bases lying between them. Germline V CDR1 and CDR2: KGHDR, SFDVKD. CDR3 sequence (DNA): TGTGCCACCAAAAACTCAAGGAACACTGAAGCTTTCTTT. Translated: CATKNSRNTEAFF.

The chain links TRBV28 to TRBJ1-4, with D unclear. The V gene's germline CDR1 is MDHEN and CDR2 SYDVKM. The CDR3 consists of 15 residues. V lost 6 bases to trimming and J lost 3 bases, with 14 bases between them. CDR3 nucleotide sequence: TGTGCCAGCAGAATATCGGCGGGGTCTAATGAAAAACTGTTTTTT. Amino acid sequence: CASRISAGSNEKLFF.

The rearrangement links TRBV2 to TRBJ1-3; no clear D gene. This CDR3 has 12 residues. V was shortened by 7 bases and J by 8 bases, with 12 bases between the two germline ends. Germline CDR1 reads SNHLY; CDR2 reads FYNNEI. CDR3 protein: CASNFRRDTIYF. DNA for the CDR3: TGTGCCAGCAATTTCAGGAGAGACACCATATATTTT.

The J gene is TRBJ1-2, the V gene TRBV19; 8 bases are a match to TRBD1. CDR3 length equals 16 residues. J gave up 4 bases and V 5 bases, and 12 bases lay outside the gene matches. CDR1 is LNHDA, CDR2 SQIVND, per germline (reference sequence). In DNA form, the CDR3 reads TGTGCCAGTAGTCAGATTCGGACAGGGTATAGCTATGGCTACACCTTC. Translating gives CASSQIRTGYSYGYTF.

The V call is TRBV7-8, the J call TRBJ2-7, with TRBD2 matching over 11 bases. Germline CDR1 is SGHVS and CDR2 is FQNEAQ. The junction had 9 bases not matched to a gene; V was cut back by 5 bases and J by 6 bases. The CDR3 totals 15 residues. CDR3 loop: CASSPSGSGRAEQYF. CDR3 coding DNA: TGTGCCAGCAGCCCTAGCGGTAGCGGGAGGGCCGAGCAGTACTTC.